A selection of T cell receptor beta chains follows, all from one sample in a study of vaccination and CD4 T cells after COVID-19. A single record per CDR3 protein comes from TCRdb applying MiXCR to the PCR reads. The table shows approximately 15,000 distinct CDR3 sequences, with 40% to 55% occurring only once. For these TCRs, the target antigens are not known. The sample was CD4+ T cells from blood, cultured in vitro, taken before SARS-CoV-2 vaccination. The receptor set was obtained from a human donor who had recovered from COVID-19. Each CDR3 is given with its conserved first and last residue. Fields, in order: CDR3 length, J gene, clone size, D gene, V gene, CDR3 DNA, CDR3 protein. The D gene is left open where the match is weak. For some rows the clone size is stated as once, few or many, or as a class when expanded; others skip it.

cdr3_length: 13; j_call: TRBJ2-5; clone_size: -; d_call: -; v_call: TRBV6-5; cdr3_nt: TGTGCCAGCAGTTACGCCTATGGGGAGACCCAGTACTTC; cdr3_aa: CASSYAYGETQYF
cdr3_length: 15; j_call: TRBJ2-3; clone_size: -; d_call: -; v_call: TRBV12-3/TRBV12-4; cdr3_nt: TGTGCCAGCAGTTTTATCCTTGGGGGCACAGATACGCAGTATTTT; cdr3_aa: CASSFILGGTDTQYF
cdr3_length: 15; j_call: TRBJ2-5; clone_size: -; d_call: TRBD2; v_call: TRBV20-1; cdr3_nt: TGCAGTGCTATTAGGACTAGCGGCCTCCAAGAGACCCAGTACTTC; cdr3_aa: CSAIRTSGLQETQYF
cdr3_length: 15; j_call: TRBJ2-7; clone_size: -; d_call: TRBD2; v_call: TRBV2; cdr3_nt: TGTGCCAGCCGGTTGGGTAGCGGGAGGGCCAACGAGCAGTACTTC; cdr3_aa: CASRLGSGRANEQYF
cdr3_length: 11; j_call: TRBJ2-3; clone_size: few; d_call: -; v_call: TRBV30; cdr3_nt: TGTGCCTGGAGTGTTTCAGATACGCAGTATTTT; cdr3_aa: CAWSVSDTQYF
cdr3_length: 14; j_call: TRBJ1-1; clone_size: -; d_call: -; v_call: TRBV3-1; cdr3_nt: TGTGCCAGCAGCCAAGAGACGGGGAGCAGTGAAGCTTTCTTT; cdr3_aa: CASSQETGSSEAFF
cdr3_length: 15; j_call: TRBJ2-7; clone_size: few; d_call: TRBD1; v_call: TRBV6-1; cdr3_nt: TGTGCCAGCAGTATACAGGGGTCTGCCTACTACGAGCAGTACTTC; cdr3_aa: CASSIQGSAYYEQYF
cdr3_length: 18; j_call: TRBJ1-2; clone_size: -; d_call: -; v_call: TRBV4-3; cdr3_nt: TGCGCCAGCAGCCCGAAAGATTATTCGGTCATGGGGGAGTATGGCTACACCTTC; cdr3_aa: CASSPKDYSVMGEYGYTF
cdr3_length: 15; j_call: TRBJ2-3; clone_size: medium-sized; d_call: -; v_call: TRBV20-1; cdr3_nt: TGCAGTGCTAGAGATCTGGGACGCCGCACAGATACGCAGTATTTT; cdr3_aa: CSARDLGRRTDTQYF
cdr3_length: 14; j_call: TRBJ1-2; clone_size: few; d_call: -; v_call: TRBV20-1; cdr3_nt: TGCAGTGCGGAGCGAGCAGTTAGTAGCTATGGCTACACCTTC; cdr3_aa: CSAERAVSSYGYTF
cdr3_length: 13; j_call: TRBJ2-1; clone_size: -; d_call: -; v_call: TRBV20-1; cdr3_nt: TGCAGTGCTCGGTTCAGCTCCTACAATGAGCAGTTCTTC; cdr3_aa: CSARFSSYNEQFF
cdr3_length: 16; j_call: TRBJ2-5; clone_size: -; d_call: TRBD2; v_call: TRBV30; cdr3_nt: TGTGCCTGGAGTGCCCTCGCGGGGACTATAGGGGTGACCCAGTACTTC; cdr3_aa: CAWSALAGTIGVTQYF
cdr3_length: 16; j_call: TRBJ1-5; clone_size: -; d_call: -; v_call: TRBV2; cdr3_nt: TGTGCCAGCAGTGTTGGGGAGGACTATAGCAATCAGCCCCAGCATTTT; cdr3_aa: CASSVGEDYSNQPQHF
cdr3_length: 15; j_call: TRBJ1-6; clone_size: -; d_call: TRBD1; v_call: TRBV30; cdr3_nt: TGTGCCTGGAGTGCGGGACAGGGGATAAATTCACCCCTCCACTTT; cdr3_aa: CAWSAGQGINSPLHF
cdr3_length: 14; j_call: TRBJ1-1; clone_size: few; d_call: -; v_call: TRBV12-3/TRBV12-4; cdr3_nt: TGTGCCAGCAGTTTCAGGGCCATGAACACTGAAGCTTTCTTT; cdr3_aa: CASSFRAMNTEAFF
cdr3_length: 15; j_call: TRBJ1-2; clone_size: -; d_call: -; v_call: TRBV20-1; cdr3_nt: TGCAGTGCTAGAGACGGCAGGGGCCCAAACTATGGCTACACCTTC; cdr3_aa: CSARDGRGPNYGYTF
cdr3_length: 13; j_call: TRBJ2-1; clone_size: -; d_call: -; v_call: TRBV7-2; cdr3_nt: TGTGCCAGCAGCTTCCAACTAGGCAATGAGCAGTTCTTC; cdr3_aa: CASSFQLGNEQFF
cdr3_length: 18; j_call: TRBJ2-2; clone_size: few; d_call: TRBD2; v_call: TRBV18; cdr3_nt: TGTGCCAGCTCACCACCTCCTAGCGGGGCAACGAACACCGGGGAGCTGTTTTTT; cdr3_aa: CASSPPPSGATNTGELFF
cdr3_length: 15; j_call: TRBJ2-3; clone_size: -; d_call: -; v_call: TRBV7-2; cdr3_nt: TGTGCCAGCAGCCCCCGGGCCTCAGGAGCAGATACGCAGTATTTT; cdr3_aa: CASSPRASGADTQYF
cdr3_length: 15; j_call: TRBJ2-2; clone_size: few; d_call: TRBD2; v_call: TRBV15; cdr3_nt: TGTGCCACCAGCATTGCGGGAGGGCTCGGCGGGGAGCTGTTTTTT; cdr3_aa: CATSIAGGLGGELFF
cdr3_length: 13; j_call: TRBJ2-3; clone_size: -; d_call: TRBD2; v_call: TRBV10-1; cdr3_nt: TGCGCCAGCAGAGCGGGAGTGGCAGATACGCAGTATTTT; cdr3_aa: CASRAGVADTQYF
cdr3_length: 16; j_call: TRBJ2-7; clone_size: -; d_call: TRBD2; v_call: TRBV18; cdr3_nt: TGTGCCAGCTCACCGGCCCCTAGCGGGTACTCCTACGAGCAGTACTTC; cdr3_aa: CASSPAPSGYSYEQYF
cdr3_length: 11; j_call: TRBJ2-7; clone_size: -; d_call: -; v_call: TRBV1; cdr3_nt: TGCACCAGCAGCCAGACGGGAGAGCAGTACTTC; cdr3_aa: CTSSQTGEQYF
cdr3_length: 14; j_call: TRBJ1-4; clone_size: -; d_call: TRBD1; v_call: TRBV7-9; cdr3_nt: TGTGCCAGCAGCTCTCAAAATTTACAGGGGAAACTGTTTTTT; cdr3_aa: CASSSQNLQGKLFF
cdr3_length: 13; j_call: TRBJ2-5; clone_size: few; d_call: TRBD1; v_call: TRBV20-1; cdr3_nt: TGCAGTGCTTACAACCCAGGGGGACGGACCCAGTACTTC; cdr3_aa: CSAYNPGGRTQYF
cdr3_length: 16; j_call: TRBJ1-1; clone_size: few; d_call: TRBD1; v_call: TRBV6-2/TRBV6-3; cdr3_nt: TGTGCCAGCAGTTACCCAGAAGGACAGGGGAGGACTGAAGCTTTCTTT; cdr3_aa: CASSYPEGQGRTEAFF
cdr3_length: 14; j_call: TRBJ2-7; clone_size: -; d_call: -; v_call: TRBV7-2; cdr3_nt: TGTGCCAGCAGCTACAAGGATGGTATCTACGAGCAGTACTTC; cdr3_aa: CASSYKDGIYEQYF
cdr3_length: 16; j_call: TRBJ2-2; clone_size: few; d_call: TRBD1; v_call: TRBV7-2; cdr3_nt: TGTGCCAGCAGCAAAGGGACAGGAAGAGGTACCGGGGAGCTGTTTTTT; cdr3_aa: CASSKGTGRGTGELFF
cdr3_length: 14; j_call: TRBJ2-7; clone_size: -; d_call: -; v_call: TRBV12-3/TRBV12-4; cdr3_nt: TGTGCCAGCAGAATGGGACTCCAGGTTTCCGAGCAGTACTTC; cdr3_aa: CASRMGLQVSEQYF
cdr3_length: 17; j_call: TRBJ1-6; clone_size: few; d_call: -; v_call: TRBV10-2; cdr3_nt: TGCGCCAGCAGTCTTACGATAGGACACGACGTTGGTTCACCCCTCCACTTT; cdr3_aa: CASSLTIGHDVGSPLHF
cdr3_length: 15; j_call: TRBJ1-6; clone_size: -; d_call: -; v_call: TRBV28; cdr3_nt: TGTGCCAGCAGCCCCGATGTCAGGCCCCATTCACCCCTCCACTTT; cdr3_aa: CASSPDVRPHSPLHF
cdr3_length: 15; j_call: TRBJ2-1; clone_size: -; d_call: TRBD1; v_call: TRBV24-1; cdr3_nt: TGTGCCACCAGTGATTTGAGCTACAGGGGCAATGAGCAGTTCTTC; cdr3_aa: CATSDLSYRGNEQFF
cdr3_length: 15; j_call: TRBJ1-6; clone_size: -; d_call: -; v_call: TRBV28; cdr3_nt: TGTGCCAGCAGTTTTAATGGGGTGAAAAATTCACCCCTCCACTTT; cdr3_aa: CASSFNGVKNSPLHF
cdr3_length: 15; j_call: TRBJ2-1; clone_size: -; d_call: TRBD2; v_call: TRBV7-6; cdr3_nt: TGTGCCAGCAGCTTGGGGGGGACTAGCGACAATGAGCAGTTCTTC; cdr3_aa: CASSLGGTSDNEQFF
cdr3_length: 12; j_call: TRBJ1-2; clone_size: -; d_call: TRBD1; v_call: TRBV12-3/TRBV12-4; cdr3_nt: TGTGCCAGCGGTCTCAGGGACAGGGGCTACACCTTC; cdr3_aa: CASGLRDRGYTF
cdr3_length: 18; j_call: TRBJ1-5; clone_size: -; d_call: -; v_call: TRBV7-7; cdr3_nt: TGTGCCAGCAGCACACAGGACGGATACCGTGCGGGGAATCAGCCCCAGCATTTT; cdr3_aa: CASSTQDGYRAGNQPQHF
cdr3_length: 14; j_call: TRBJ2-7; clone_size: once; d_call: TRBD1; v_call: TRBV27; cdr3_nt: TGTGCCAGCAGAGGACAGGGGTTCACCTACGAGCAGTACTTC; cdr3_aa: CASRGQGFTYEQYF
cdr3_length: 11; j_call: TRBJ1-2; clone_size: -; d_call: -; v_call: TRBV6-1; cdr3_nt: TGTGCCAGCAGTCAATCGCTTGGCTACACCTTC; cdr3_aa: CASSQSLGYTF
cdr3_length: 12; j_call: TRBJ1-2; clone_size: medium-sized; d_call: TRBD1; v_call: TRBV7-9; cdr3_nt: TGTGCCAGCAGCACAGGGGCCAGTGGCTACACCTTC; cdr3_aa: CASSTGASGYTF
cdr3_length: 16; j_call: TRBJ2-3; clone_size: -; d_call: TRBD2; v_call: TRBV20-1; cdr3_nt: TGCAGTGCTAGTTTCCCCACAGCGGGAGACACAGATACGCAGTATTTT; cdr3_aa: CSASFPTAGDTDTQYF
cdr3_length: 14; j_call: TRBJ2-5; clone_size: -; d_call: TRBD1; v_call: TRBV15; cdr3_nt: TGTGCCACCAGCAGAGTTGGGACAGTAGAGACCCAGTACTTC; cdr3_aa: CATSRVGTVETQYF
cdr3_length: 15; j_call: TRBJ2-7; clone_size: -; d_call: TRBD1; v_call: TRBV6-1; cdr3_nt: TGTGCCAGCAGTCGATTTCCGGGACAGGGGTACGAGCAGTACTTC; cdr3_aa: CASSRFPGQGYEQYF
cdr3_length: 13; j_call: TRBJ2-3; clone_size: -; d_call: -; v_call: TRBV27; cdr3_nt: TGTGCCAGCAGTTTCTCCATGGGGGATACGCAGTATTTT; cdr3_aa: CASSFSMGDTQYF
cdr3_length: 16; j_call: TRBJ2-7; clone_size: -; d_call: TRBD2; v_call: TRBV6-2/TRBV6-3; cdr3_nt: TGTGCCAGCAGATACTTACCGGGACTAGAGTTCTACGAGCAGTACTTC; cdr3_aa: CASRYLPGLEFYEQYF
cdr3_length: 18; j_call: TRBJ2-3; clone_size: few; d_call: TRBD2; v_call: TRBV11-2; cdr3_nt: TGTGCCAGCAGCTTAGTCCAGGGGAGCGGGGGGAGCACAGATACGCAGTATTTT; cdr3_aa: CASSLVQGSGGSTDTQYF
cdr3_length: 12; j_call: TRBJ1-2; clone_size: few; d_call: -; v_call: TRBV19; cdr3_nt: TGTGCCAGTAGTATAGTAGGCGCGGGCTACACCTTC; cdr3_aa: CASSIVGAGYTF